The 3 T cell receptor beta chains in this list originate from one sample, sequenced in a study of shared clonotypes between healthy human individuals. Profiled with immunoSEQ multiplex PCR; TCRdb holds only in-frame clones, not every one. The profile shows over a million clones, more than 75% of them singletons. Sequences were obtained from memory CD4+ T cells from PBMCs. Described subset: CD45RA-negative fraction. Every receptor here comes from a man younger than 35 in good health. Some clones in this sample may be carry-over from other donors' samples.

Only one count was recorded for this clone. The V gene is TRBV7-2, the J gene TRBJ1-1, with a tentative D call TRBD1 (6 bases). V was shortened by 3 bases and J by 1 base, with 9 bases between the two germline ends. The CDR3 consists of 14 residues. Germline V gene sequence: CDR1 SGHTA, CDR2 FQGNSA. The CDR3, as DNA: TGTGCCAGCAGCTTCCAGGGGCGGAACACTGAAGCTTTCTTT. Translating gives CASSFQGRNTEAFF.

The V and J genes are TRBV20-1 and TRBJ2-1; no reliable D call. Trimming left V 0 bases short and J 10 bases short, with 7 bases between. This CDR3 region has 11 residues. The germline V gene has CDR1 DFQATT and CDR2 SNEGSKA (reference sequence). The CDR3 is CSARDVREQFF. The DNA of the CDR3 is TGCAGTGCTAGAGATGTACGAGAGCAGTTCTTC.

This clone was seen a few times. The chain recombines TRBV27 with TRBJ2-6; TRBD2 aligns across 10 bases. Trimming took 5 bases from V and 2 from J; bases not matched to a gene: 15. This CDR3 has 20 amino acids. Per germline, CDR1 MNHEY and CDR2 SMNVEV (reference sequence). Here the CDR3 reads CASSPPLGPTSGTGANVLTF. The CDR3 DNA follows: TGTGCCAGCAGTCCGCCCCTTGGGCCCACTAGCGGGACTGGGGCCAACGTCCTGACTTTC.